This passage covers 23 T cell receptor beta chains from one sample sequenced in a study of blood T cell repertoires in COVID-19. Data came from immunoSEQ multiplex PCR; TCRdb stores just in-frame clones and leaves some out. Of roughly 70,000 clones detected, around 70% appear once; the ten largest clones hold around 20%. Sequenced: peripheral blood. Source of these receptors: a man aged 60-69 years with acute or convalescent COVID-19.

This chain connects TRBV12-3 or TRBV12-4 to TRBJ1-1, with D unresolved. The V and J ends lost 2 bases and 4 bases respectively, with 8 bases between them. The CDR3 is made up of 13 amino acids. CDR3 in DNA: TGTGCCAGCAGTTTATTCCCCGGCACTGAAGCTTTCTTT. Its translation is CASSLFPGTEAFF.

J is TRBJ2-7 and V is TRBV2; 10 nucleotides line up with TRBD2. This CDR3 is 17 amino acids long. The V and J ends lost 3 bases and 5 bases, in that order; junction bases with no gene match: 13. Germline V lookup: CDR1 SNHLY, CDR2 FYNNEI. As DNA, the CDR3 is TGTGCCAGCAGTGATATTACCATCAGCGGGGGGGCCAACGAGCAGTACGTC. Residues: CASSDITISGGANEQYV.

A few counts support this clone. The chain employs TRBV28 and TRBJ1-2; D is ambiguous. The CDR3 consists of 13 residues. CDR1 and CDR2 from the germline V gene are MDHEN and SYDVKM. Trimming took off 3 bases at V and 2 bases at J, with 7 bases between the two ends. This CDR3 reads CASSFSVNYGYTF. The DNA for the CDR3 is TGTGCCAGCAGTTTCTCAGTAAACTATGGCTACACCTTC.

The V gene is TRBV5-1, the J gene TRBJ1-1, with TRBD1 as a possible D gene (5 bases). Germline values: CDR1 SGHRS, CDR2 YFSETQ. CDR3 length: 14 residues. V gave up 4 bases and J gave up 7 bases, with 17 bases separating them. The CDR3 region is CASSQQVLPGEAFF. CDR3 DNA sequence: TGCGCCAGCAGCCAACAGGTGCTCCCGGGTGAAGCTTTCTTT.

The chain couples TRBV6-1 to TRBJ2-5; the D is unclear. The CDR3 has 13 residues. Deletions cut 3 bases from V and 1 base from J, with 6 bases between. CDR1 and CDR2 from the germline V gene are MNHNS and SASEGT. The CDR3, as DNA: TGTGCCAGCAGTGATATGGCCCAAGAGACCCAGTACTTC. Translating it yields CASSDMAQETQYF.

This chain links TRBV24-1 with TRBJ1-5; no clear D gene. Trimming stripped 2 bases from V and 7 bases from J, with 17 bases between. CDR1 and CDR2 from the germline V gene are KGHDR and SFDVKD. The CDR3 runs to 16 residues. In DNA, the CDR3 is TGTGCCACCAGTGATTCGCAGACTCCGGAGTTCCAGCCCCAGCATTTT. Encoded protein: CATSDSQTPEFQPQHF.

This sequence joins TRBV7-6 and TRBJ2-2, with 7 bases matching TRBD1. Germline assignment: CDR1 SGHVS and CDR2 FNYEAQ. V trimming: 5 bases; J trimming: 3 bases; junction bases outside the gene matches: 6. This CDR3 is 15 amino acids long. The CDR3 protein is CASSPSTGDTGELFF. For the CDR3, the DNA is TGTGCCAGCAGCCCATCCACAGGGGACACCGGGGAGCTGTTTTTT.

This clone was picked up one time. The rearrangement uses TRBV9 and TRBJ2-7, with D possibly being TRBD1 (6 bases). This CDR3 has 13 amino acids. CDR1 is SGDLS and CDR2 is YYNGEE in the germline V gene. Trimming pared 4 bases from V and 3 bases from J, leaving 11 bases between. CDR3 region: CASSPAGDYEQYF. In nucleotides, the CDR3 is TGTGCCAGCAGCCCCGCAGGGGACTACGAGCAGTACTTC. The whole variable domain, remainder taken from reference TRBV9 and TRBJ2-7, is DSGVTQTPKHLITATGQRVTLRCSPRSGDLSVYWYQQSLDQGLQFLIQYYNGEERAKGNILERFSAQQFPDLHSELNLSSLELGDSALYFCASSPAGDYEQYFGPGTRLTVT.

The rearrangement joins TRBV30 to TRBJ2-7, with 9 nucleotides matching TRBD1. CDR3 length: 13 amino acids. Germline-derived CDR1 and CDR2 are GTSNPN and SVGIG (reference sequence). V shed 5 bases, J shed 6 bases, and the junction held 8 bases outside the gene matches. CDR3 in amino acids: CAWGGQGRGEQYF. CDR3 coding DNA: TGTGCCTGGGGAGGACAGGGGAGAGGCGAGCAGTACTTC.

The chain has TRBV15 and TRBJ2-7; the D is unclear. Trimming pared 0 bases from V and 3 bases from J, leaving 9 bases between. Germline V lookup: CDR1 LNHNV, CDR2 YYDKDF (reference sequence). The CDR3 has 14 residues. In DNA form, the CDR3 reads TGTGCCACCAGCAGAGAACTGGGCCACTACGAGCAGTACGTC. This translates into CATSRELGHYEQYV.

This clone was recorded many times. The genes are TRBV6-4 and TRBJ2-1; a weak D match, TRBD1 (5 bases). Trimming shortened V by 3 bases and J by 0 bases, and 6 bases separated the two germline ends. Germline CDR1 and CDR2: MRHNA and SNTAGT. The CDR3 length is 14 residues. This CDR3 reads CASSEDNSYNEQFF. DNA of the CDR3: TGTGCCAGCAGTGAGGACAACTCCTACAATGAGCAGTTCTTC.

The chain links TRBV15 to TRBJ2-1, with D unresolved. Trimming left V 3 bases short and J 6 bases short, with 9 bases between. Per the germline V gene, CDR1 is LNHNV and CDR2 is YYDKDF (reference sequence). The CDR3 extends over 13 amino acids. Here the CDR3 DNA reads TGTGCCACCAGCAGGCCTGCCGGCAATGAGCAGTTCTTC. The encoded protein is CATSRPAGNEQFF.

This clone was seen a handful of times. The rearrangement links TRBV2 to TRBJ1-1; TRBD1 might be the D (6 bases). V lost 3 bases and J 2 bases, leaving 10 bases between the germline ends. Germline V lookup: CDR1 SNHLY, CDR2 FYNNEI. The CDR3 totals 14 residues. The CDR3: CASSEQGINTEAFF. The DNA of the CDR3 is TGTGCCAGCAGTGAGCAGGGGATCAACACTGAAGCTTTCTTT.

This clone was seen a handful of times. The chain employs TRBV18 and TRBJ2-3; D is ambiguous. The V end was cut by 4 bases, the J end by 3 bases, with 8 bases between. Per germline, CDR1 KGHSH and CDR2 LQKENI. The CDR3 length is 13 residues. The CDR3 reads CASSLDGTDTQYF. Here the CDR3 DNA reads TGTGCCAGCTCACTCGACGGGACAGATACGCAGTATTTT.

This chain links TRBV5-1 with TRBJ2-1; D is unresolved. The CDR3 contains 15 residues. Germline lookup yields CDR1 SGHRS and CDR2 YFSETQ. Trimming cost V 1 base and J 5 bases, with 13 bases left between them. The CDR3 reads CASSLITDLNNEQFF. Here the CDR3 DNA reads TGCGCCAGCAGCTTGATTACAGATTTAAACAATGAGCAGTTCTTC.

The genes are TRBV2 and TRBJ1-1; TRBD1 matches at 7 bases. CDR1 is SNHLY, CDR2 FYNNEI, per germline. J gave up 1 base and V 0 bases, and 5 bases lay outside the gene matches. The length of the CDR3 is 16 residues. CDR3 sequence reads: CASSEAFEGANTEAFF. The CDR3 DNA reads TGTGCCAGCAGTGAAGCGTTTGAGGGGGCGAACACTGAAGCTTTCTTT.

The chain has TRBV2 and TRBJ1-5; D is possibly TRBD1 (6 bases). This CDR3 is built from 15 residues. Germline V lookup: CDR1 SNHLY, CDR2 FYNNEI. Deletions cut 7 bases from V and 6 bases from J, with 19 bases between. The CDR3 sequence: CASKLSGARGQPQHF. In DNA, the CDR3 is TGTGCCAGCAAGCTTTCAGGGGCGCGTGGTCAGCCCCAGCATTTT. Full variable domain (remainder filled in from reference TRBV2 and TRBJ1-5): EPEVTQTPSHQVTQMGQEVILRCVPISNHLYFYWYRQILGQKVEFLVSFYNNEISEKSEIFDDQFSVERPDGSNFTLKIRSTKLEDSAMYFCASKLSGARGQPQHFGDGTRLSIL.

The V gene is TRBV5-6, the J gene TRBJ1-1; D possibly corresponds to TRBD1 (6 bases). Trimming pared 2 bases from V and 4 bases from J, leaving 18 bases between. Looked up from germline, CDR1 is SGHDT and CDR2 is YYEEEE. This CDR3 comprises 16 residues. Written as DNA, the CDR3 is TGTGCCAGCAGCTTACCCGGGACATTAGAGATCACTGAAGCTTTCTTT. Amino acid sequence: CASSLPGTLEITEAFF.

V usage is TRBV11-1 and J usage is TRBJ2-7, with 7 bases aligning to TRBD1. The CDR3 totals 14 residues. With V trimmed by 5 bases and J by 4 bases, 8 bases remained unmatched. CDR1 is SGHAT, CDR2 FQDESV, per germline (reference sequence). The CDR3 region has the DNA TGTGCCAGCAGCACAGGGGCAGACGTTTACGAGCAGTACGTC. Residues: CASSTGADVYEQYV.

This chain uses TRBV2 with TRBJ2-1; tentative D call: TRBD2 (5 bases). CDR1 and CDR2 (germline): SNHLY, FYNNEI. The germline V and J ends were trimmed by 10 bases and 0 bases, with 16 bases remaining between them. The CDR3 extends over 15 amino acids. CDR3 coding DNA: TGTGCCACAACCCCGGACTGGAGCTCCTACAATGAGCAGTTCTTC. It encodes CATTPDWSSYNEQFF.

This clone was detected a few times. The J gene is TRBJ1-1, the V gene TRBV12-5, with 7 bases fitting TRBD1. This CDR3 is built from 13 residues. V lost 4 bases to trimming and J lost 6 bases; unmatched junction nucleotides: 5. Germline CDR1 LGHNT, CDR2 FRNRAP. DNA of the CDR3: TGTGCTAGTGGTTCACAGGGGCGCGCTGAAGCTTTCTTT. Protein product: CASGSQGRAEAFF.

CDR3 nucleotide sequence: TGTGCCAGCAGCCCACCTAGCCACCAAGAGACCCAGTACTTC. Translation: CASSPPSHQETQYF. This chain uses TRBV5-4 with TRBJ2-5; possibly TRBD2 for D (5 bases). Trimming pared 4 bases from V and 0 bases from J, leaving 10 bases between. Germline V lookup: CDR1 SGHNT, CDR2 YYREEE (reference sequence). CDR3 length equals 14 residues.

The chain links TRBV6-5 to TRBJ1-4, with D uncertain. Trimming removed 7 bases from V and 0 bases from J, with 9 bases in between. The CDR3 is 14 residues long. Germline loops: CDR1 MNHEY, CDR2 SVGAGI. The CDR3 region has the DNA TGTGCCAGCACCTTAGATACAACTAATGAAAAACTGTTTTTT. It specifies CASTLDTTNEKLFF.